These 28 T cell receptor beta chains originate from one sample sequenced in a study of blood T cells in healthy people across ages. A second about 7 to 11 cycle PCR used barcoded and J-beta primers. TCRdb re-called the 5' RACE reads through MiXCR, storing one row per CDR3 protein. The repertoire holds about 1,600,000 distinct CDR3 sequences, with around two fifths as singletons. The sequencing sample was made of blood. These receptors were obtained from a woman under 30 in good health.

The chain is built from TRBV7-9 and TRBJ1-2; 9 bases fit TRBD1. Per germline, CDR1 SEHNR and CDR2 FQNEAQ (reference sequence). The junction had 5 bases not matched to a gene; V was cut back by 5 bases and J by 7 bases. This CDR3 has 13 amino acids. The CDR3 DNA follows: TGTGCCAGCAGCACACAGGGGGCGCGTGGCTACACCTTC. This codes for CASSTQGARGYTF.

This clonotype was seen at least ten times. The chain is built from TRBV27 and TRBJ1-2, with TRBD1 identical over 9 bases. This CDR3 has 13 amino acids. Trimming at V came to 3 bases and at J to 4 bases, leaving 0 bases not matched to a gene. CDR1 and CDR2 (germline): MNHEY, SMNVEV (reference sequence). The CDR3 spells CASSLDRGYGYTF. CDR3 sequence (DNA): TGTGCCAGCAGTTTGGACAGGGGCTATGGCTACACCTTC.

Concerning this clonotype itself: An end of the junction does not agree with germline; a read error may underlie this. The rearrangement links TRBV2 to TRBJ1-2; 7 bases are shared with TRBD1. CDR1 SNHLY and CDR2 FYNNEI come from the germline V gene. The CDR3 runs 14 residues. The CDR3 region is CASRRNTGETGFTF. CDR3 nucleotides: TGTGCCAGCAGGAGGAATACAGGGGAAACTGGCTTCACCTTC.

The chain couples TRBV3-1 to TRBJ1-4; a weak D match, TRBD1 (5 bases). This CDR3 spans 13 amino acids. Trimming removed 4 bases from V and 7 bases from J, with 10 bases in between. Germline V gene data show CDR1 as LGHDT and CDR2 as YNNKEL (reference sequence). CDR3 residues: CASSPPGSEKLFF. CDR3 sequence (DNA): TGTGCCAGCAGCCCCCCAGGGAGTGAAAAACTGTTTTTT.

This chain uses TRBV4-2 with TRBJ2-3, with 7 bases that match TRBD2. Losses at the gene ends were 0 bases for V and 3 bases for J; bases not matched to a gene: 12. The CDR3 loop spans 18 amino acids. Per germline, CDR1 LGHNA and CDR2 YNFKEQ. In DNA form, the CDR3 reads TGTGCCAGCAGCCAAGACCCTCTGGCGGGGGTCGGGACAGATACGCAGTATTTT. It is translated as CASSQDPLAGVGTDTQYF.

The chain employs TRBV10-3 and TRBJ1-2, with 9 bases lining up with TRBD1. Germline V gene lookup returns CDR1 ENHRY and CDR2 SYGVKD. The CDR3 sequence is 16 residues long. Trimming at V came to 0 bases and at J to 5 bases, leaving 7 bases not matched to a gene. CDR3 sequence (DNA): TGTGCCATCAGTGAGTCTTGGACAGGGGAGAGGTATGGCTACACCTTC. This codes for CAISESWTGERYGYTF.

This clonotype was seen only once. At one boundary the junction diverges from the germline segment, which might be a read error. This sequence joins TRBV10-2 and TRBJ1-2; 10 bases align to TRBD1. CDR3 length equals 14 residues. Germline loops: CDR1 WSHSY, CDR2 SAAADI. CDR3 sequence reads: CASSPGQGLGGHTF. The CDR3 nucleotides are TGCGCCAGCAGCCCGGGACAGGGGCTGGGTGGCCACACCTTC.

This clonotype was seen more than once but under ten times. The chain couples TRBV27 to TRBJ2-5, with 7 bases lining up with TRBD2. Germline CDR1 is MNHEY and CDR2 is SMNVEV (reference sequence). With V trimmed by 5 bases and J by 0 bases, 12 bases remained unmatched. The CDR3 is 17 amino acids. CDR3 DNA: TGTGCCAGCAGTCCCCTGGGGAGGGACCAGTACCAAGAGACCCAGTACTTC. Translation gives CASSPLGRDQYQETQYF.

CDR3 sequence: CASSLSYSHSGGNTIYF. The DNA of the CDR3 is TGTGCCAGCAGTTTATCATATAGCCACTCGGGAGGAAACACCATATATTTT. The V gene is TRBV27, the J gene TRBJ1-3; D unclear. The CDR3 loop spans 17 amino acids. The V end lost 0 bases, the J end lost 4 bases, and 16 bases lay between the germline ends. Germline V lookup: CDR1 MNHEY, CDR2 SMNVEV (reference sequence).

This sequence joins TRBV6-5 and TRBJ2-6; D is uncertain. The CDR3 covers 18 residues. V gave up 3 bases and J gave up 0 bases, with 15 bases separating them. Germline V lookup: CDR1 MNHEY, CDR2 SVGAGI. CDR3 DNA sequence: TGTGCCAGCAGTTATACCAGGCTCCCGTCCTCTGGGGCCAACGTCCTGACTTTC. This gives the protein CASSYTRLPSSGANVLTF.

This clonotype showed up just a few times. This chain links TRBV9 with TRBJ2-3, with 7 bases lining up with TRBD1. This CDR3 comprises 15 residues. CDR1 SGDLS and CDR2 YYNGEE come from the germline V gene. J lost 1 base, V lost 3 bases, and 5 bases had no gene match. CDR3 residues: CASSASTGGTDTQYF. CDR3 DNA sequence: TGTGCCAGCAGCGCGTCCACAGGGGGCACAGATACGCAGTATTTT. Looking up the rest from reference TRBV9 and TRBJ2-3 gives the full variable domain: DSGVTQTPKHLITATGQRVTLRCSPRSGDLSVYWYQQSLDQGLQFLIQYYNGEERAKGNILERFSAQQFPDLHSELNLSSLELGDSALYFCASSASTGGTDTQYFGPGTRLTVL.

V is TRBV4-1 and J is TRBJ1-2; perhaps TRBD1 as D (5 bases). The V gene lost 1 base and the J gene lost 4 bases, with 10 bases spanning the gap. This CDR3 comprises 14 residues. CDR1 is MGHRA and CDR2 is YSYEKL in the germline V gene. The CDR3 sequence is CASSQVGDSYGYTF. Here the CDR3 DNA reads TGCGCCAGCAGCCAAGTCGGAGACAGCTATGGCTACACCTTC.

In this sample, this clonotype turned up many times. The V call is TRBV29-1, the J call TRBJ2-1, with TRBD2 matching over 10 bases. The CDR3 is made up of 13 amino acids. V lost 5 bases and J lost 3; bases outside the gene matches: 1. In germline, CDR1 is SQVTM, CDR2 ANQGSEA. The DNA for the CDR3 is TGCAGCGTTCGGACTAGCGGCTACAATGAGCAGTTCTTC. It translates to CSVRTSGYNEQFF.

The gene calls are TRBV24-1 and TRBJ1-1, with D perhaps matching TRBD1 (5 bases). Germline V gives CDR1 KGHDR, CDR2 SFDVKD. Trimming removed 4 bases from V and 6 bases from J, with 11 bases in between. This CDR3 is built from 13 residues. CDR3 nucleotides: TGTGCCACCAGTGACCCCGGGGGGTCTGAAGCTTTCTTT. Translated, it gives CATSDPGGSEAFF.

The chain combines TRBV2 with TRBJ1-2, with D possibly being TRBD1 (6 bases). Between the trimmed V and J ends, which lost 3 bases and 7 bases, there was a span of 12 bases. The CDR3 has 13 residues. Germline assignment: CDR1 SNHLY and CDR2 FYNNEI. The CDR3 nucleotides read TGTGCCAGCAGTGAGTACAGGGAGGCTGGCTACACCTTC. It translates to CASSEYREAGYTF.

The CDR3 loop is CASSSDSHLTDTQYF. For the CDR3, the DNA is TGTGCCAGCAGCTCTGACTCCCACCTCACAGATACGCAGTATTTT. The J gene is TRBJ2-3, the V gene TRBV7-8; D is uncertain. The CDR3 runs to 15 residues. The germline V and J ends were trimmed by 4 bases and 2 bases, with 13 bases remaining between them. The germline V gene has CDR1 SGHVS and CDR2 FQNEAQ. Drawing the rest from reference TRBV7-8 and TRBJ2-3, the complete variable domain is GAGVSQSPRYKVAKRGQDVALRCDPISGHVSLFWYQQALGQGPEFLTYFQNEAQLDKSGLPSDRFFAERPEGSVSTLKIQRTQQEDSAVYLCASSSDSHLTDTQYFGPGTRLTVL.

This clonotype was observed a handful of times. CDR3 protein: CASGRSGEGNEQFF. CDR3 bases: TGCGCCAGCGGACGTTCGGGAGAGGGTAATGAGCAGTTCTTC. V is TRBV5-1 and J is TRBJ2-1; the D gene is possibly TRBD2 (6 bases). V was shortened by 7 bases and J by 7 bases, with 18 bases between the two germline ends. Germline V gene sequence: CDR1 SGHRS, CDR2 YFSETQ. This CDR3 region has 14 residues.

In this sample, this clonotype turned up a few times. The CDR3 is CASSLLGGTSYNEQFF. DNA of the CDR3: TGTGCCAGCAGCTTACTGGGCGGGACCTCTTACAATGAGCAGTTCTTC. The chain uses TRBV7-2 and TRBJ2-1, with D perhaps matching TRBD2 (6 bases). This CDR3 is 16 amino acids long. V lost 2 bases, J lost 4 bases, and 15 bases lay in between. Germline CDR1 SGHTA, CDR2 FQGNSA.

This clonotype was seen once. This chain's CDR3 is CATSRVTQGEIGQFF. The CDR3 DNA reads as TGTGCCACCAGCAGAGTAACGCAGGGGGAAATTGGGCAGTTCTTC. The rearrangement links TRBV15 to TRBJ2-1; 7 bases are a match to TRBD1. There are 15 residues in the CDR3. V lost 1 base and J lost 12; bases outside the gene matches: 12. In germline, CDR1 is LNHNV, CDR2 YYDKDF (reference sequence).

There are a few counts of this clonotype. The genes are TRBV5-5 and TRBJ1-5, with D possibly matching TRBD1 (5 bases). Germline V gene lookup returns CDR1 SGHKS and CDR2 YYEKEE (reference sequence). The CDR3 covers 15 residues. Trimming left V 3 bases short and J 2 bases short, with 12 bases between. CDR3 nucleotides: TGTGCCAGCAGCTCCAGAGGGGATGGCAATCAGCCCCAGCATTTT. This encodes CASSSRGDGNQPQHF.

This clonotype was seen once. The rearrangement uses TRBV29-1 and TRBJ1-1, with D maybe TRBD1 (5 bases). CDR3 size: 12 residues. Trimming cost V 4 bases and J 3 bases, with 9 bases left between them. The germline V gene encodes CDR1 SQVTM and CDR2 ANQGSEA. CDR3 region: CSVVVGDTEAFF. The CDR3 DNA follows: TGCAGCGTTGTAGTGGGGGACACTGAAGCTTTCTTT.

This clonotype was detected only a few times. CDR3: CSARKGGGADTQYF. The CDR3 nucleotides read TGCAGTGCTAGGAAGGGGGGAGGTGCAGATACGCAGTATTTT. The chain couples TRBV20-1 to TRBJ2-3; TRBD1 or TRBD2 may be the D gene (6 bases each). V lost 3 bases and J lost 4, with 14 bases in between. Germline V gives CDR1 DFQATT, CDR2 SNEGSKA (reference sequence). This CDR3 region has 14 residues.

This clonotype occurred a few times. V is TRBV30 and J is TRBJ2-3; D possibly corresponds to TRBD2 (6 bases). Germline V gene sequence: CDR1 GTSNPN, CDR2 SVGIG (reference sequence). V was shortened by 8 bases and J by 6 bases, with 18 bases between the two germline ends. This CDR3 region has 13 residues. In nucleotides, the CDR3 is TGTGCCAGCCAGACTAGGTCTTCTGATACGCAGTATTTT. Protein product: CASQTRSSDTQYF.

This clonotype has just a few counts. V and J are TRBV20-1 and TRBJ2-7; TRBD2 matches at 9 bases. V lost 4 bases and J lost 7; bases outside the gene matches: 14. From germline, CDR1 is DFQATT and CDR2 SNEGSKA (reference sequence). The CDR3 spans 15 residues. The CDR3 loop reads CSAISVLAGYNEQYF. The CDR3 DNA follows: TGCAGTGCTATTTCGGTCCTAGCGGGGTACAATGAGCAGTACTTC.

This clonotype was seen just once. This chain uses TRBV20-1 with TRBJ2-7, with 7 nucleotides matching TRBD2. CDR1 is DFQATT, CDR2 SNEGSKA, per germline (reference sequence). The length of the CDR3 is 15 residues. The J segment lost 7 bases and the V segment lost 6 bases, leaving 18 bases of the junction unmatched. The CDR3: CSAPGGGSSYNEQYF. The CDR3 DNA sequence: TGCAGTGCCCCCGGGGGAGGGAGCTCCTACAATGAGCAGTACTTC.

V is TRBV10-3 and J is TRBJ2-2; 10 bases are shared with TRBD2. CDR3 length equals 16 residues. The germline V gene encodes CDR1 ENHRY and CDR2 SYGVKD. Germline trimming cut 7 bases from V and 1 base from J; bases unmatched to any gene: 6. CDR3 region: CAIKPSGGLNTGELFF. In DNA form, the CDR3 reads TGTGCCATCAAGCCTAGCGGGGGACTGAACACCGGGGAGCTGTTTTTT.

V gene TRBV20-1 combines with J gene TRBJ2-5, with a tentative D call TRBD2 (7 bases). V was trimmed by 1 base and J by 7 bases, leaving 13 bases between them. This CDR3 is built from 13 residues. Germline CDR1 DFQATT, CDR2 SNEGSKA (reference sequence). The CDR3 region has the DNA TGCAGTGCTAGAGGAGGGGGGGCTCCGACCCAGTACTTC. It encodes CSARGGGAPTQYF.

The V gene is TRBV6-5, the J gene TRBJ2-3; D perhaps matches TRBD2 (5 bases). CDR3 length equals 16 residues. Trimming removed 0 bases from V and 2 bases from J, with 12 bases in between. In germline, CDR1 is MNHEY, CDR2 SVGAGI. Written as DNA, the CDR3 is TGTGCCAGCAGTTACTCCGGGGTCCCAGACACAGATACGCAGTATTTT. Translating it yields CASSYSGVPDTDTQYF.